The subject of this entry is one TCR beta chain. TCRdb keeps only in-frame clones here, not all; method: immunoSEQ multiplex PCR. The repertoire consists of a few hundred thousand clones, with approximately 85% occurring once and the leading ten covering around 7.8%. These data are taken from a study of blood T cell repertoires in COVID-19. Study context: Acute-phase and convalescent COVID-19 samples originated in the United States, Italy and Spain.

Germline V gene sequence: CDR1 ENHRY, CDR2 SYGVKD. The V and J ends lost 2 bases and 4 bases respectively, with 9 bases between them. The CDR3 is made up of 14 amino acids. Sequencing used peripheral blood. The origin of this receptor is a human donor in a cohort sampled during active COVID-19. The chain employs TRBV10-3 and TRBJ1-3; perhaps TRBD1 as D (6 bases). The CDR3, as DNA: TGTGCCATCAGTGAGCGACAGGTCGGAAACACCATATATTTT. It translates to CAISERQVGNTIYF.